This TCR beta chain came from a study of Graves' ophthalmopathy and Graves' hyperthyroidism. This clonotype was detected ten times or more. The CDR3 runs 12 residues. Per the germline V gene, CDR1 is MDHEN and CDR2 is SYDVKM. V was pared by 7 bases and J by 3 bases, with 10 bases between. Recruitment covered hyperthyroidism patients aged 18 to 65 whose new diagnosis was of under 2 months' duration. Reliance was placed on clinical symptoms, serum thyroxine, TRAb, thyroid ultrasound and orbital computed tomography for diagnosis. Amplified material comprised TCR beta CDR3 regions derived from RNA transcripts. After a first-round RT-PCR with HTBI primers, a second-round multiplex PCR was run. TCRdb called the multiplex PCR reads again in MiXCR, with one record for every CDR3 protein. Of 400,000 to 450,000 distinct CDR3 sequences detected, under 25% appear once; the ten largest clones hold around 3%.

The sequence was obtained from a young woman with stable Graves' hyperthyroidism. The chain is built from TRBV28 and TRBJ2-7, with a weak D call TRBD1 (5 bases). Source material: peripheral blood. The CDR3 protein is CASKEQDYEQYF. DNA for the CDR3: TGTGCCAGCAAAGAACAGGACTACGAGCAGTACTTC.